This T cell receptor (beta chain) was recorded in a study of CD8+ T cells in alopecia areata. Points from the study as a whole: It was less clear whether patients shared TCRs than it was in mice, possibly because of HLA.

Germline CDR1 DFQATT, CDR2 SNEGSKA (reference sequence). V was clipped by 6 bases and J by 5 bases, with 7 bases between them. The CDR3 has 11 amino acids. Sample treatment: oral pan-JAK inhibitor, 5-10 mg twice daily. Details on this clone: Antigen unknown.

Extraction and reverse transcription of RNA yielded cDNA as the sequencing template. Clones were sequenced by immunoSEQ multiplex PCR, and TCRdb holds only the in-frame ones, with some missing. Of roughly 210,000 clones listed, 40% to 45% are singletons. Sequenced here: CD4+ T cells sorted from blood, sampled at approximately week 36, from a patient treated with tofacitinib. The TCR was taken from a human donor with alopecia areata. The chain recombines TRBV20-1 with TRBJ2-2, with D uncertain. CDR3 sequence reads: CSASPTGELFF. In nucleotides, the CDR3 is TGCAGTGCCTCGCCGACCGGGGAGCTGTTTTTT.